The present T cell receptor beta chain was sequenced within a study of blood T cell repertoires in COVID-19. Overall study: T cells, B-cell-depleted T cells, or PBMCs supplied cDNA or gDNA.

CDR1 is LNHDA, CDR2 SQIVND, per germline (reference sequence). The CDR3 consists of 13 residues. The V end lost 5 bases, the J end lost 4 bases, and 11 bases lay between the germline ends. Sequenced by immunoSEQ multiplex PCR; TCRdb stores in-frame clones only, minus some. The sample yields roughly 21,000 clones, 80% to 90% seen once. V gene TRBV19 combines with J gene TRBJ2-5; weak D call: TRBD1 (5 bases). This clonotype originated in a human donor in a cohort sampled during active COVID-19. Specimen: peripheral blood. CDR3 amino acids: CASSQGFGETQYF. The CDR3 DNA reads TGTGCCAGTAGTCAGGGCTTTGGAGAGACCCAGTACTTC.